Presented here are 32 T cell receptor beta chains from one specimen sequenced in a study of cytomegalovirus exposure and HLA in healthy donors. Primers: 60 Vbeta forward and 13 Jbeta reverse. Some clones are missing from TCRdb's copy, which holds only in-frame ones; the method was immunoSEQ multiplex PCR. The sample records more than 80,000 clones, around 84% being singletons. The sequencing input was PBMCs. These receptors originate from a woman between 40 and 55 years old in good health and CMV-seropositive.

The chain joins TRBV2 to TRBJ1-1, with 9 bases identical to TRBD1. V was clipped by 6 bases and J by 11 bases; unmatched bases: 16. Germline loops: CDR1 SNHLY, CDR2 FYNNEI. The CDR3 has 15 residues. CDR3 sequence reads: CASSGNPGQGDLAFF. CDR3 DNA sequence: TGTGCCAGCAGCGGTAACCCGGGACAGGGAGATTTGGCTTTCTTT.

The CDR3 DNA sequence: TGCGCCAGCAGCCAGCAAACGCTAGCGGGAGGTAGCACAGATACGCAGTATTTT. Translation: CASSQQTLAGGSTDTQYF. J is TRBJ2-3 and V is TRBV4-1; 11 bases fit TRBD2. The CDR3 is 18 amino acids. Trimming removed 3 bases from V and 0 bases from J; junction bases left unmatched: 8. Germline assignment: CDR1 MGHRA and CDR2 YSYEKL.

The chain recombines TRBV7-8 with TRBJ1-5; D gene uncertain. The CDR3 covers 16 residues. The germline CDR1 and CDR2 sequences are SGHVS and FQNEAQ. V was trimmed by 5 bases and J by 3 bases, leaving 17 bases between them. The CDR3 here is CASSPDVPGNNQPQHF. In DNA, the CDR3 is TGTGCCAGCAGCCCAGACGTTCCGGGAAACAATCAGCCCCAGCATTTT. Together with reference TRBV7-8 and TRBJ1-5, the CDR3 gives the full variable domain: GAGVSQSPRYKVAKRGQDVALRCDPISGHVSLFWYQQALGQGPEFLTYFQNEAQLDKSGLPSDRFFAERPEGSVSTLKIQRTQQEDSAVYLCASSPDVPGNNQPQHFGDGTRLSIL.

The chain recombines TRBV9 with TRBJ2-3; TRBD2 agrees at 8 bases. The CDR3 sequence is 15 residues long. V shed 1 base, J shed 3 bases, and the junction held 4 bases outside the gene matches. Germline values: CDR1 SGDLS, CDR2 YYNGEE. The CDR3 DNA reads as TGTGCCAGCAGCGTATACGGGGGGGGTACAGATACGCAGTATTTT. Translating it yields CASSVYGGGTDTQYF.

As to this clone: Distinct nucleotide sequences in the sample also encode this CDR3. The CDR3 DNA sequence: TGCGCCAGCAGCTTTGGGGGGGGGAACACTGAAGCTTTCTTT. Its translation: CASSFGGGNTEAFF. This sequence joins TRBV5-1 and TRBJ1-1, with D perhaps matching TRBD1 (5 bases). There are 14 residues in the CDR3. Trimming took 2 bases from V and 1 from J, leaving 9 bases between them. Germline V gene sequence: CDR1 SGHRS, CDR2 YFSETQ.

The chain is built from TRBV10-3 and TRBJ2-1; TRBD2 agrees at 10 bases. Germline lookup yields CDR1 ENHRY and CDR2 SYGVKD. Trimming removed 7 bases from V and 1 base from J; junction bases left unmatched: 1. The CDR3 spans 14 residues. The CDR3 sequence: CAITSGSSYNEQFF. The CDR3 DNA reads TGTGCCATCACTAGCGGGAGTTCCTACAATGAGCAGTTCTTC.

This rearrangement joins TRBV29-1 to TRBJ2-7, with a possible D match to TRBD1 (6 bases). Germline CDR1 and CDR2: SQVTM and ANQGSEA. The CDR3 length is 12 residues. V was clipped by 5 bases and J by 7 bases, with 15 bases between them. CDR3 bases: TGCAGCGTTACCATTGGACAGTCGGAGCAGTACTTC. It yields the protein CSVTIGQSEQYF.

The V gene is TRBV5-1, the J gene TRBJ2-7, with 12 bases that match TRBD1. J was trimmed by 6 bases and V by 1 base; bases with no gene match: 8. The CDR3 sequence is 16 residues long. Germline V gene lookup returns CDR1 SGHRS and CDR2 YFSETQ. The CDR3 is CASSLSPGTGGFEQYF. As DNA, the CDR3 is TGCGCCAGCAGCTTGTCGCCCGGGACAGGGGGCTTCGAGCAGTACTTC.

J is TRBJ2-2 and V is TRBV11-2, with D unclear. Trimming removed 5 bases at V and 4 bases at J, with 11 bases between. Germline V CDR1 and CDR2: SGHAT, FQNNGV. This CDR3 has 14 residues. The CDR3 DNA follows: TGTGCCAGCAGCCAGACTTTATCCACCGGGGAGCTGTTTTTT. It specifies CASSQTLSTGELFF.

About this clone itself: Distinct nucleotide sequences in the sample also encode this CDR3. CDR3 nucleotides: TGCGCCAGCAGTGCAGGACTAGCTGGGGAGCAGTACTTC. Protein: CASSAGLAGEQYF. The V gene is TRBV10-1, the J gene TRBJ2-7; 8 bases map to TRBD2. V lost 4 bases, J lost 7 bases, and 6 bases stayed unmatched. Germline CDR1 is WNHNN and CDR2 is SYGVQD (reference sequence). CDR3 length: 13 amino acids.

This clone was counted between two and nine times. The chain couples TRBV7-6 to TRBJ2-7; tentative D call: TRBD2 (6 bases). The CDR3 loop spans 14 amino acids. With 5 bases removed from V and 7 bases from J, the gap between germline ends came to 18 bases. Germline lookup yields CDR1 SGHVS and CDR2 FNYEAQ. CDR3 protein: CASSPGGIPGEQYF. CDR3 bases: TGTGCCAGCAGCCCCGGAGGGATACCGGGTGAGCAGTACTTC.

The rearrangement joins TRBV6-1 to TRBJ2-5, with TRBD2 identical over 9 bases. Trimming cost V 1 base and J 4 bases; bases outside gene matches: 7. Germline assignment: CDR1 MNHNS and CDR2 SASEGT. The CDR3 runs 16 residues. The CDR3 DNA is TGTGCCAGCAGTGAAGTAAGCGGGAGGCTAGGAGAGACCCAGTACTTC. Translation gives CASSEVSGRLGETQYF.

The V call is TRBV6-5, the J call TRBJ1-2; 7 bases line up with TRBD1. The CDR3 spans 13 residues. The junction had 5 bases not matched to a gene; V was cut back by 6 bases and J by 4 bases. Germline V gene sequence: CDR1 MNHEY, CDR2 SVGAGI. CDR3 sequence reads: CASRSGGRYGYTF. Written as DNA, the CDR3 is TGTGCCAGCAGGTCAGGGGGACGCTATGGCTACACCTTC.

This clone was seen once. The rearrangement joins TRBV28 to TRBJ2-1, with 8 bases fitting TRBD1. From germline, CDR1 is MDHEN and CDR2 SYDVKM. V gave up 1 base and J gave up 2 bases; unmatched junction bases: 4. This CDR3 is built from 16 residues. Written as DNA, the CDR3 is TGTGCCAGCAGTTTATCTGCAGGGGGCGCCTACAATGAGCAGTTCTTC. Its translation: CASSLSAGGAYNEQFF. The full variable domain, in which reference TRBV28 and TRBJ2-1 provide the parts outside the CDR3, is DVKVTQSSRYLVKRTGEKVFLECVQDMDHENMFWYRQDPGLGLRLIYFSYDVKMKEKGDIPEGYSVSREKKERFSLILESASTNQTSMYLCASSLSAGGAYNEQFFGPGTRLTVL.

The chain combines TRBV5-1 with TRBJ1-3, with a possible D match to TRBD1 (5 bases). Germline-derived CDR1 and CDR2 are SGHRS and YFSETQ. CDR3 length: 15 residues. Trimming took 0 bases from V and 4 from J, leaving 11 bases between them. The CDR3 sequence is CASSLEHQGGNTIYF. CDR3 in DNA: TGCGCCAGCAGCTTGGAACACCAGGGCGGAAACACCATATATTTT.

The chain has TRBV15 and TRBJ1-2, with TRBD1 as a possible D gene (5 bases). The CDR3 is made up of 14 amino acids. Germline assignment: CDR1 LNHNV and CDR2 YYDKDF (reference sequence). The V and J ends lost 3 bases and 5 bases respectively, with 13 bases between them. The CDR3 region has the DNA TGTGCCACCAGCAGCATAGGGGTCTATTATGGCTACACCTTC. Residues: CATSSIGVYYGYTF.

This chain joins TRBV30 and TRBJ1-5, with unresolved D. This CDR3 region has 16 residues. The V and J ends lost 0 bases and 0 bases respectively, with 12 bases between them. CDR1 GTSNPN and CDR2 SVGIG come from the germline V gene (reference sequence). CDR3 protein: CAWSVSDGYSNQPQHF. In nucleotides, the CDR3 is TGTGCCTGGAGTGTGTCTGACGGGTATAGCAATCAGCCCCAGCATTTT.

This clone is a singleton in its sample. V usage is TRBV2 and J usage is TRBJ2-5, with D possibly being TRBD1 (8 bases). The ends were cut back, 4 bases at V and 2 bases at J, with 17 bases in the middle. Germline loops: CDR1 SNHLY, CDR2 FYNNEI. CDR3 size: 16 residues. The CDR3 coding sequence is TGTGCCAGCAGTGGACAGGGGAGGGGTAAACAAGAGACCCAGTACTTC. Protein sequence: CASSGQGRGKQETQYF.

This clone counts as large. This chain joins TRBV6-1 and TRBJ2-3; 7 bases map to TRBD2. Per germline, CDR1 MNHNS and CDR2 SASEGT. This CDR3 has 15 amino acids. The trim removed 1 base at V and 3 bases at J, leaving 4 bases unmatched. The CDR3 protein is CASSEGREVTDTQYF. The CDR3 DNA follows: TGTGCCAGCAGTGAAGGCCGGGAGGTTACAGATACGCAGTATTTT.

V and J are TRBV9 and TRBJ2-7; D not resolved. The CDR3 has 13 amino acids. Deletions cut 2 bases from V and 6 bases from J, with 12 bases between. In germline, CDR1 is SGDLS, CDR2 YYNGEE. CDR3 protein: CASSVNTLGEQYF. The CDR3 coding sequence is TGTGCCAGCAGCGTCAACACGCTAGGCGAGCAGTACTTC. Filled out from reference TRBV9 and TRBJ2-7, the complete variable domain reads DSGVTQTPKHLITATGQRVTLRCSPRSGDLSVYWYQQSLDQGLQFLIQYYNGEERAKGNILERFSAQQFPDLHSELNLSSLELGDSALYFCASSVNTLGEQYFGPGTRLTVT.

The V and J genes are TRBV28 and TRBJ2-7; 7 bases agree with TRBD2. Losses at the gene ends were 1 base for V and 1 base for J; bases not matched to a gene: 1. CDR1 is MDHEN, CDR2 SYDVKM, per germline. This CDR3 is 14 amino acids long. The CDR3 nucleotides read TGTGCCAGCAGTTTATCACTAGCGTCCTACGAGCAGTACTTC. Protein: CASSLSLASYEQYF.

The V and J genes are TRBV2 and TRBJ2-7, with D possibly TRBD2 on 5 matching bases. Germline V gene sequence: CDR1 SNHLY, CDR2 FYNNEI. Trimming removed 8 bases at V and 5 bases at J, with 13 bases between. This CDR3 region has 12 residues. As DNA, the CDR3 is TGTGCCAGCCTCAGCGGAGGACACGAGCAGTACTTC. It encodes CASLSGGHEQYF. Filled out from reference TRBV2 and TRBJ2-7, the complete variable domain reads EPEVTQTPSHQVTQMGQEVILRCVPISNHLYFYWYRQILGQKVEFLVSFYNNEISEKSEIFDDQFSVERPDGSNFTLKIRSTKLEDSAMYFCASLSGGHEQYFGPGTRLTVT.

The V gene is TRBV14, the J gene TRBJ1-2, with TRBD1 matching over 8 bases. V lost 1 base to trimming and J lost 5 bases; unmatched junction nucleotides: 6. Germline-derived CDR1 and CDR2 are SGHDN and FVKESK. The CDR3 loop spans 15 amino acids. The CDR3 nucleotides read TGTGCCAGCAGCCAAGGACAGGGGATTGGGTATGGCTACACCTTC. Its translation: CASSQGQGIGYGYTF.

Concerning this clone itself: Mismatch with germline at one junction end may stem from a read error. Additional DNA sequences in this sample encode the identical CDR3. The genes are TRBV6-5 and TRBJ1-3; D possibly corresponds to TRBD1 (5 bases). Per the germline V gene, CDR1 is MNHEY and CDR2 is SVGAGI. This CDR3 contains 13 residues. CDR3 bases: TGTGCCAGCAAAAAGGGGACTGGAAATACCATATATTTT. Protein product: CASKKGTGNTIYF.

V usage is TRBV6-5 and J usage is TRBJ1-5, with 7 bases matching TRBD1. This CDR3 has 14 amino acids. From germline, CDR1 is MNHEY and CDR2 SVGAGI. J lost 7 bases, V lost 4 bases, and 7 bases had no gene match. The CDR3 loop is CASSSLQGRQPQHF. The DNA for the CDR3 is TGTGCCAGCAGTTCTTTACAGGGGAGGCAGCCCCAGCATTTT.

The rearrangement links TRBV6-1 to TRBJ2-7; D ambiguous. From germline, CDR1 is MNHNS and CDR2 SASEGT. Deletions cut 4 bases from V and 1 base from J, with 23 bases between. CDR3 length: 18 amino acids. The CDR3 protein is CASSGGLAHKTDSYEQYF. Written as DNA, the CDR3 is TGTGCCAGCAGTGGAGGCCTTGCCCACAAGACGGATTCCTACGAGCAGTACTTC.

There are a few counts of this clone. V and J are TRBV11-2 and TRBJ2-7; TRBD2 matches 13 bases. The trim removed 1 base at V and 3 bases at J, leaving 6 bases unmatched. Germline V CDR1 and CDR2: SGHAT, FQNNGV. There are 17 residues in the CDR3. CDR3 nucleotide sequence: TGTGCCAGCAGCTTAGGGGTCCGGACTAGCGGGAGCTACGAGCAGTACTTC. It codes for CASSLGVRTSGSYEQYF.

This chain connects TRBV19 to TRBJ2-7; 8 bases fit TRBD2. The trim removed 3 bases at V and 3 bases at J, leaving 1 base unmatched. Germline V CDR1 and CDR2: LNHDA, SQIVND (reference sequence). The length of the CDR3 is 13 residues. The DNA of the CDR3 is TGTGCCAGTAGTATGGGGACTAGCTACGAGCAGTACTTC. It codes for CASSMGTSYEQYF.

The chain employs TRBV6-6 and TRBJ2-7, with D maybe TRBD2 (6 bases). The CDR3 is made up of 13 amino acids. V was clipped by 6 bases and J by 7 bases, with 16 bases between them. Looked up from germline, CDR1 is MNHNY and CDR2 is SVGAGI (reference sequence). CDR3 in amino acids: CASRAREYEEQYF. CDR3 in DNA: TGTGCCAGCAGGGCCCGGGAGTACGAGGAGCAGTACTTC.

This clone appeared a single time. This chain uses TRBV14 with TRBJ2-7; 9 positions match TRBD1. The junction had 6 bases not matched to a gene; V was cut back by 2 bases and J by 1 base. This CDR3 region has 16 residues. Looked up from germline, CDR1 is SGHDN and CDR2 is FVKESK. For the CDR3, the DNA is TGTGCCAGCAGCCAACTCCGGACAGGGGAGTCCTACGAGCAGTACTTC. Protein: CASSQLRTGESYEQYF.

The chain joins TRBV12-5 to TRBJ1-5, with 8 bases that match TRBD1. V lost 5 bases, J lost 4 bases, and 4 bases stayed unmatched. This CDR3 spans 14 amino acids. In germline, CDR1 is LGHNT, CDR2 FRNRAP. This CDR3 reads CASGLTGDNQPQHF. In DNA form, the CDR3 reads TGTGCTAGTGGTCTGACAGGGGATAATCAGCCCCAGCATTTT. Based on the CDR3 plus reference TRBV12-5 and TRBJ1-5, the full variable domain is DARVTQTPRHKVTEMGQEVTMRCQPILGHNTVFWYRQTMMQGLELLAYFRNRAPLDDSGMPKDRFSAEMPDATLATLKIQPSEPRDSAVYFCASGLTGDNQPQHFGDGTRLSIL.

The V gene is TRBV28, the J gene TRBJ1-2; TRBD1 matches 9 bases. The germline gives CDR1 MDHEN, CDR2 SYDVKM. V lost 8 bases, J lost 3 bases, and 7 bases stayed unmatched. The CDR3 loop spans 14 amino acids. The CDR3 loop reads CASGSGTGHYGYTF. The CDR3 DNA is TGTGCCAGCGGTTCCGGGACAGGGCACTATGGCTACACCTTC.